The clone carrying this T cell receptor (beta chain) was counted once. These data come from a study of blood T cell repertoires in COVID-19. The repertoire was sequenced with immunoSEQ multiplex PCR; TCRdb's copy has only in-frame clones and lacks some. The table includes hundreds of thousands of clones, 70% to 90% detected once. Trimming cost V 5 bases and J 1 base; bases outside gene matches: 4. The CDR3 is 14 amino acids. Germline V gives CDR1 SGHTA, CDR2 FQGNSA. The chain uses TRBV7-2 and TRBJ1-1; the match to TRBD1 covers 7 bases. This TCR derives from a woman aged 18-29 years with acute COVID-19. Sequenced sample: PBMCs or T cells enriched from blood (not recorded which). CDR3 protein: CASSPRQGNTEAFF. The DNA of the CDR3 is TGTGCCAGCAGCCCGCGACAGGGGAACACTGAAGCTTTCTTT. Using reference TRBV7-2 and TRBJ1-1 for the parts outside the CDR3, the full variable domain is GAGVSQSPSNKVTEKGKDVELRCDPISGHTALYWYRQSLGQGLEFLIYFQGNSAPDKSGLPSDRFSAERTGGSVSTLTIQRTQQEDSAVYLCASSPRQGNTEAFFGQGTRLTVV.